The present entry profiles one T cell receptor (beta chain) with its context. Trimming at V came to 1 base and at J to 0 bases, leaving 1 base not matched to a gene. The CDR3 sequence is 16 residues long. The germline gives CDR1 SGHNT, CDR2 YENEEA. These data come from a study of blood T cell repertoires in COVID-19. Original processing notes: Nucleated cell number was recorded as an estimate derived from reference gene primer amplification. The method was immunoSEQ multiplex PCR; TCRdb's version includes in-frame clones alone and lacks a portion of them. Clone size and V and J calls were adopted from that table, with D and trimming inferred from the DNA. This sample has fewer than 200,000 clones, with 86% found just once.

Sample: peripheral blood. The genes are TRBV11-3 and TRBJ2-3; 10 bases line up with TRBD2. This TCR derives from a middle-aged man with active or convalescent COVID-19. As DNA, the CDR3 is TGTGCCAGCAGCTTAGTAGCGGGGGGTAGCACAGATACGCAGTATTTT. It yields the protein CASSLVAGGSTDTQYF.